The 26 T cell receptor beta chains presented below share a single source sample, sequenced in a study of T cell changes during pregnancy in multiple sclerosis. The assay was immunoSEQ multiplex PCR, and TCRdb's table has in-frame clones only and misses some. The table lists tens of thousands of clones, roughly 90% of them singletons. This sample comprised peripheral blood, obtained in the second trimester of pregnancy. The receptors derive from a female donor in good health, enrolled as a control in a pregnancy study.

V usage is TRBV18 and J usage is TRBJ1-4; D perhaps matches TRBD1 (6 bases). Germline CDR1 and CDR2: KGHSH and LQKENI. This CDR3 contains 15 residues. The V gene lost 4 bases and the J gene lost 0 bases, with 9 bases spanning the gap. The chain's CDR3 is CASSLNRATNEKLFF. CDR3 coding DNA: TGTGCCAGCTCACTAAACAGGGCAACTAATGAAAAACTGTTTTTT.

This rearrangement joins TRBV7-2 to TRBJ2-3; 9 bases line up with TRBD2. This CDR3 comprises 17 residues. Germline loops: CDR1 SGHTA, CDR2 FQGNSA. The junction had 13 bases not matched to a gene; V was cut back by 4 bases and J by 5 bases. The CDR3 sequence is CASSSSGALPEEDTQYF. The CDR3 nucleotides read TGTGCCAGCAGCTCTAGCGGGGCCCTTCCCGAGGAAGATACGCAGTATTTT.

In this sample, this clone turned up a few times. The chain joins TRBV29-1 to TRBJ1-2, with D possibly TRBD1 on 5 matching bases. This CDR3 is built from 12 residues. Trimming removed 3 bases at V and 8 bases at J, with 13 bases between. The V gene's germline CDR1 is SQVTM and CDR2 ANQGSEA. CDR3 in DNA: TGCAGCGTTGAGGTGCAGGGAGGGGGCTACACCTTC. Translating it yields CSVEVQGGGYTF.

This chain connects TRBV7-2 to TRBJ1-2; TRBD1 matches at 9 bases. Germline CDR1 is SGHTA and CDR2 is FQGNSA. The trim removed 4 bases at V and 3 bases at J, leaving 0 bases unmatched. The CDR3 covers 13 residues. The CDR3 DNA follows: TGTGCCAGCAGCTGGACAGGGGACTATGGCTACACCTTC. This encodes CASSWTGDYGYTF.

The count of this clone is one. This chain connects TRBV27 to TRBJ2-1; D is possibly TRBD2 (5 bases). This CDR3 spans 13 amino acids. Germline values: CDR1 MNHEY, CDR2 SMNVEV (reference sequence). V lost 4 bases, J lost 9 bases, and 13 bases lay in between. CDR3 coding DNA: TGTGCCAGCAGTTACACCCGGAGCGGTGAGCAGTTCTTC. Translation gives CASSYTRSGEQFF.

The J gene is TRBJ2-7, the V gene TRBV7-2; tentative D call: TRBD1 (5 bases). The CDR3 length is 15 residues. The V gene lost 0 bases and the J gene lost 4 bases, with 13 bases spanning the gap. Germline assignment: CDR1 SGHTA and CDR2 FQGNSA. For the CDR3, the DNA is TGTGCCAGCAGCTTAGCGCTTGATCAGGGTTACGAGCAGTACTTC. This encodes CASSLALDQGYEQYF.

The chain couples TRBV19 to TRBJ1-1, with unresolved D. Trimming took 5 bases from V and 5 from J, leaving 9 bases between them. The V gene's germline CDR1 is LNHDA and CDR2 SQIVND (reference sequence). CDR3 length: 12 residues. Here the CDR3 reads CASSVVQTEAFF. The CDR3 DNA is TGTGCCAGTAGTGTCGTCCAGACTGAAGCTTTCTTT. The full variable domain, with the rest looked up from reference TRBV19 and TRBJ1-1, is DGGITQSPKYLFRKEGQNVTLSCEQNLNHDAMYWYRQDPGQGLRLIYYSQIVNDFQKGDIAEGYSVSREKKESFPLTVTSAQKNPTAFYLCASSVVQTEAFFGQGTRLTVV.

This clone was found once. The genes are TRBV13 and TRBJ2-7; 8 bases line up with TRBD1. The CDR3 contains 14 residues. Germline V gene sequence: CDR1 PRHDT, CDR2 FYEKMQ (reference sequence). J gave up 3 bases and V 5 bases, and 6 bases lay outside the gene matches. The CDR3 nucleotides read TGTGCCAGCAGCCAGGGGGGACAGGACTACGAGCAGTACTTC. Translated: CASSQGGQDYEQYF.

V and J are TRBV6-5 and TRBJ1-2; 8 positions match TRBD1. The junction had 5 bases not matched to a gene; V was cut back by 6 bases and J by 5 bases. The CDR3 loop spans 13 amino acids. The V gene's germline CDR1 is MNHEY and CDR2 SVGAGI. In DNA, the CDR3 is TGTGCCAGCAGGGAGACAGGGGAGTATGGCTACACCTTC. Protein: CASRETGEYGYTF.

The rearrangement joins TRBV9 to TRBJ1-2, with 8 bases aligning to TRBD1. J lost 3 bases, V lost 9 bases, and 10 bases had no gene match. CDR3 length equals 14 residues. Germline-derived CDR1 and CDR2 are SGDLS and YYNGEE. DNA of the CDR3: TGTGCCACGACCGAGGACAGGGCCCACTATGGCTACACCTTC. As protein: CATTEDRAHYGYTF.

The CDR3 DNA follows: TGTGCCAGCAGCTTAGTTGCGGGGCTCGGCGAGCAGTACTTC. Its translation: CASSLVAGLGEQYF. The V call is TRBV7-9, the J call TRBJ2-7; a possible D gene is TRBD2 (6 bases). V lost 1 base and J 6 bases, leaving 13 bases between the germline ends. The length of the CDR3 is 14 residues. Germline-derived CDR1 and CDR2 are SEHNR and FQNEAQ (reference sequence).

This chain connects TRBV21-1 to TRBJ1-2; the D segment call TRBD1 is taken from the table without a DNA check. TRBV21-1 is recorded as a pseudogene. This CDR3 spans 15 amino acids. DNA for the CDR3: TGTGCCAGCAGCAAATTCCCAGGGGCTAGCTATGGCTACACCTTC. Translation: CASSKFPGASYGYTF.

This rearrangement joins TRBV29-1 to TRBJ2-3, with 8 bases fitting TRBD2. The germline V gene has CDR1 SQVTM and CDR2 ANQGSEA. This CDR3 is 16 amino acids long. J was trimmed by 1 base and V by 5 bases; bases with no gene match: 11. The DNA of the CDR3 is TGCAGCGTTTCAACGCGGGGGGCGAGGGGCACAGATACGCAGTATTTT. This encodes CSVSTRGARGTDTQYF.

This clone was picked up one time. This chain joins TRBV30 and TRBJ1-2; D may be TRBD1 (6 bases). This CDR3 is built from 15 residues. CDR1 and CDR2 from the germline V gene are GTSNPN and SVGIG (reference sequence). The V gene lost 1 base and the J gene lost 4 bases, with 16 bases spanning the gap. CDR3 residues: CAWSDSGGAPYGYTF. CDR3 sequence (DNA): TGTGCCTGGAGTGACTCTGGGGGGGCCCCCTATGGCTACACCTTC.

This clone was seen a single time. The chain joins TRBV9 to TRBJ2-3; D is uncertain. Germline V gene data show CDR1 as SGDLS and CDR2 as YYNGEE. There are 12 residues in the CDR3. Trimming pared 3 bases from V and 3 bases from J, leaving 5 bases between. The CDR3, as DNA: TGTGCCAGCAGCGCCCCAACAGATACGCAGTATTTT. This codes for CASSAPTDTQYF.

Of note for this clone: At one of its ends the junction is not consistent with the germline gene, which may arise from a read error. The CDR3, as DNA: TGTGCTAGCAGCCCGGACAGGGTGGGAAACACCATATATTTT. Residues: CASSPDRVGNTIYF. The chain recombines TRBV7-7 with TRBJ1-3; 8 bases match TRBD1. CDR3 length: 14 residues. Germline assignment: CDR1 SSHAT and CDR2 FNYEAQ (reference sequence). Using reference TRBV7-7 and TRBJ1-3 for the parts outside the CDR3, the full variable domain is GAGVSQSPRYKVTKRGQDVTLRCDPISSHATLYWYQQALGQGPEFLTYFNYEAQPDKSGLPSDRFSAERPEGSISTLTIQRTEQRDSAMYRCASSPDRVGNTIYFGEGSWLTVV.

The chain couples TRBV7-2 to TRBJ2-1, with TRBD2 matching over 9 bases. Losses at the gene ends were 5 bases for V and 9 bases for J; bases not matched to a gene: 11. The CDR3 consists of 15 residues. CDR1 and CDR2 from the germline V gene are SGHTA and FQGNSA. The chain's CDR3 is CASSPLGGGASEQFF. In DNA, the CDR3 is TGTGCCAGCAGCCCCCTTGGCGGGGGGGCTTCTGAGCAGTTCTTC.

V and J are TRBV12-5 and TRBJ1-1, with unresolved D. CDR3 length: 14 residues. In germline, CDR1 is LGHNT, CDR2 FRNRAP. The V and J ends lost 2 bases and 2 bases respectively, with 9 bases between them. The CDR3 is CASGLYPENTEAFF. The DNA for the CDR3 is TGTGCTAGTGGTTTGTATCCAGAAAACACTGAAGCTTTCTTT.

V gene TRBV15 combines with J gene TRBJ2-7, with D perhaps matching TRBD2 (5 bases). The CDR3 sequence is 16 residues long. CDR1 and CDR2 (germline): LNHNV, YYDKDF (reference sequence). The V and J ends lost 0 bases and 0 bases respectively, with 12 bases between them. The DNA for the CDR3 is TGTGCCACCAGCAGAGATCTGGAGGACGGCTCCTACGAGCAGTACTTC. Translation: CATSRDLEDGSYEQYF.

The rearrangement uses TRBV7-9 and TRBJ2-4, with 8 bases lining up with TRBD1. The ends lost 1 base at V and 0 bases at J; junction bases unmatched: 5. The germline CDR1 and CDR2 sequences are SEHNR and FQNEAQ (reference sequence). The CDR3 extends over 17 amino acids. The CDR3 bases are TGTGCCAGCAGCTTAGGACAGGGGATACTAGCCAAAAACATTCAGTACTTC. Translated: CASSLGQGILAKNIQYF.

The CDR3 spells CASSSTGTGDTEAFF. CDR3 nucleotides: TGTGCCAGCAGCTCTACCGGGACAGGGGACACTGAAGCTTTCTTT. This chain connects TRBV5-4 to TRBJ1-1; 10 nucleotides agree with TRBD1. CDR3 length: 15 amino acids. Germline V gene lookup returns CDR1 SGHNT and CDR2 YYREEE (reference sequence). The J segment lost 3 bases and the V segment lost 3 bases, leaving 5 bases of the junction unmatched.

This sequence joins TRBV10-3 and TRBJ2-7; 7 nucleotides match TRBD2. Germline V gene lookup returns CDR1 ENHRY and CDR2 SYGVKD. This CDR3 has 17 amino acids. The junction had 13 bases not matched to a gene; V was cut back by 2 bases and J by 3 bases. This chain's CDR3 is CAISERRLGGSGYEQYF. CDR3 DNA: TGTGCCATCAGTGAGCGACGTTTAGGCGGGAGCGGCTACGAGCAGTACTTC.

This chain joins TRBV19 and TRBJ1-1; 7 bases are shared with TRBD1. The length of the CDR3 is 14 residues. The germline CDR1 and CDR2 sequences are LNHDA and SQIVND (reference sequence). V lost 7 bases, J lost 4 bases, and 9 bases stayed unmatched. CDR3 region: CASNPDRVATEAFF. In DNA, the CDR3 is TGTGCCAGTAACCCCGACAGGGTCGCCACTGAAGCTTTCTTT.

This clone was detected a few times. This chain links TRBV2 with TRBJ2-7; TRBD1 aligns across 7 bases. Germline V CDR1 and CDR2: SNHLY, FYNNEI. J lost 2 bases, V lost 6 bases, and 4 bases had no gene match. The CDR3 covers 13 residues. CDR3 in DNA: TGTGCCAGCAGCATAGGACAGGCCTACGAGCAGTACTTC. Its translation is CASSIGQAYEQYF.

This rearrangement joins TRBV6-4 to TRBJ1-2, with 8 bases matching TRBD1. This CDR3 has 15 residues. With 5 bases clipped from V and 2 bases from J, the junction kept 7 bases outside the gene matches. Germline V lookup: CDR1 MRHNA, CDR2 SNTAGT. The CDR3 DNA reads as TGTGCCAGCAGTTCAGGGGGCGCATCGAACTATGGCTACACCTTC. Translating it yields CASSSGGASNYGYTF.

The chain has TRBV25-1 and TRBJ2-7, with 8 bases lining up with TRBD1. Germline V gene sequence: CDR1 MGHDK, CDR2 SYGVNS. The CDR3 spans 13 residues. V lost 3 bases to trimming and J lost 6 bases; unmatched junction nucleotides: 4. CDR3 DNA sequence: TGTGCCAGCAGTGAGCAGGGGGCCAGCGAGCAGTACTTC. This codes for CASSEQGASEQYF.